This T cell receptor (beta chain) was found in a study of blood T cell repertoires in COVID-19. About the research overall: COVID-19 samples, acute and convalescent, were from the United States, Italy and Spain. T cells, B-cell-depleted T cells, or PBMCs supplied cDNA or gDNA.

Participants, roughly 18 to 100 years old, spanned about two dozen US areas. Data came from immunoSEQ multiplex PCR; TCRdb stores just in-frame clones and leaves some out. The sample has 380,000 or so clones; around 87% are singletons. With 1 base removed from V and 6 bases from J, the gap between germline ends came to 6 bases. This CDR3 has 12 amino acids. CDR1 and CDR2 (germline): MGHRA, YSYEKL. The gene calls are TRBV4-1 and TRBJ1-1; no definite D call. Material: PBMCs or T cells enriched from blood (not recorded which). The TCR sequence derives from a woman under 40 with acute COVID-19. CDR3 nucleotide sequence: TGCGCCAGCAGCCAAGCCGGGGCTGAAGCTTTCTTT. Translation: CASSQAGAEAFF.